These 28 T cell receptor beta chains share one sample of origin, sequenced in a study of technical replicates of blood from a handful of donors. Here immunoSEQ multiplex PCR was the method, and the copy in TCRdb shows in-frame clones only, minus some. The repertoire holds about 88,000 clones, with over 90% as singletons. Sequenced: T cells isolated from PBMCs. The origin of the receptors is a human donor in good health.

V gene TRBV7-8 combines with J gene TRBJ2-3; D unclear. This CDR3 contains 16 residues. CDR1 is SGHVS and CDR2 is FQNEAQ in the germline V gene. V lost 1 base to trimming and J lost 6 bases, with 17 bases between them. The DNA for the CDR3 is TGTGCCAGCAGCTTAGTACCGCCTGATACTACGGATACGCAGTATTTT. This translates into CASSLVPPDTTDTQYF.

The V call is TRBV5-1, the J call TRBJ2-5; possibly TRBD2 for D (6 bases). V was pared by 2 bases and J by 1 base, with 6 bases between. From germline, CDR1 is SGHRS and CDR2 YFSETQ. The CDR3 totals 13 residues. The CDR3 DNA reads TGCGCCAGCAGCTTCGGGGGCCAAGAGACCCAGTACTTC. Encoded protein: CASSFGGQETQYF. The full variable domain, with the rest looked up from reference TRBV5-1 and TRBJ2-5, is KAGVTQTPRYLIKTRGQQVTLSCSPISGHRSVSWYQQTPGQGLQFLFEYFSETQRNKGNFPGRFSGRQFSNSRSEMNVSTLELGDSALYLCASSFGGQETQYFGPGTRLLVL.

For the CDR3, the DNA is TGCGCCAGCAGTCTCACAGCAGGGGGCGCTTACGAGCAGTACTTC. This gives the protein CASSLTAGGAYEQYF. The chain has TRBV4-3 and TRBJ2-7, with 8 bases matching TRBD1. The CDR3 totals 15 residues. CDR1 and CDR2 (germline): LGHNA, YSLEER. V trimming: 6 bases; J trimming: 4 bases; junction bases outside the gene matches: 11.

This clone was detected only once. The chain links TRBV7-2 to TRBJ2-7; D might be TRBD2 (6 bases). Germline V CDR1 and CDR2: SGHTA, FQGNSA. V lost 4 bases, J lost 9 bases, and 16 bases lay in between. CDR3 length equals 13 residues. CDR3 amino acids: CASSWSEGPGQYF. As DNA, the CDR3 is TGTGCCAGCAGCTGGTCGGAGGGGCCGGGGCAGTACTTC. Full variable domain (missing parts from reference TRBV7-2 and TRBJ2-7): GAGVSQSPSNKVTEKGKDVELRCDPISGHTALYWYRQSLGQGLEFLIYFQGNSAPDKSGLPSDRFSAERTGGSVSTLTIQRTQQEDSAVYLCASSWSEGPGQYFGPGTRLTVT.

This clone was seen a single time. V is TRBV18 and J is TRBJ2-1; D is ambiguous. V lost 6 bases and J 7 bases, leaving 16 bases between the germline ends. CDR3 length: 14 residues. CDR1 and CDR2 (germline): KGHSH, LQKENI. The CDR3 DNA is TGTGCCAGCTCCCTCGCAGGTGTTTTAAATGAGCAGTTCTTC. It yields the protein CASSLAGVLNEQFF. Variable domain in full (rest from reference TRBV18 and TRBJ2-1): NAGVMQNPRHLVRRRGQEARLRCSPMKGHSHVYWYRQLPEEGLKFMVYLQKENIIDESGMPKERFSAEFPKEGPSILRIQQVVRGDSAAYFCASSLAGVLNEQFFGPGTRLTVL.

This sequence joins TRBV11-3 and TRBJ2-3; 10 nucleotides agree with TRBD2. J was trimmed by 8 bases and V by 6 bases; bases with no gene match: 14. The CDR3 contains 16 residues. Germline V CDR1 and CDR2: SGHNT, YENEEA. This CDR3 is CASSPKAGGPQVTQYF. CDR3 nucleotides: TGTGCCAGCAGTCCAAAAGCGGGAGGGCCGCAAGTTACGCAGTATTTT.

The chain combines TRBV6-5 with TRBJ2-3; no clear D. The CDR3 spans 13 residues. V lost 7 bases and J 3 bases, leaving 11 bases between the germline ends. CDR1 and CDR2 from the germline V gene are MNHEY and SVGAGI. The CDR3 DNA is TGTGCCAGCAAGCGCGAGGATACAGATACGCAGTATTTT. This translates into CASKREDTDTQYF.

The rearrangement joins TRBV9 to TRBJ2-2; 13 positions match TRBD2. The CDR3 is made up of 20 amino acids. CDR1 and CDR2 (germline): SGDLS, YYNGEE. Losses at the gene ends were 3 bases for V and 5 bases for J; bases not matched to a gene: 16. This CDR3 reads CASSATPGLAGNQGTGELFF. CDR3 DNA: TGTGCCAGCAGCGCCACCCCGGGACTAGCGGGAAACCAAGGGACCGGGGAGCTGTTTTTT.

The chain employs TRBV10-3 and TRBJ1-1; possible D gene TRBD1, 6 bases. Germline V CDR1 and CDR2: ENHRY, SYGVKD. The CDR3 loop spans 11 amino acids. V was trimmed by 5 bases and J by 6 bases, leaving 7 bases between them. DNA of the CDR3: TGTGCCATCAGTCAGGGGCCTGAAGCTTTCTTT. This codes for CAISQGPEAFF.

In regard to this clone: The identical CDR3 is also encoded by other nucleotide sequences in the sample. The chain joins TRBV30 to TRBJ2-5; D might be TRBD2 (6 bases). Trimming took 2 bases from V and 2 from J, leaving 6 bases between them. The germline CDR1 and CDR2 sequences are GTSNPN and SVGIG (reference sequence). The length of the CDR3 is 12 residues. CDR3 region: CAWSRGQETQYF. CDR3 DNA sequence: TGTGCCTGGAGTCGGGGGCAAGAGACCCAGTACTTC.

The CDR3 DNA reads TGTGCCAGCAGCCAGGACACTGTCGGGGAGCAGTACTTC. This translates into CASSQDTVGEQYF. The V and J genes are TRBV28 and TRBJ2-7; maybe TRBD1 (5 bases). The CDR3 is 13 residues long. Trimming shortened V by 6 bases and J by 7 bases, and 16 bases separated the two germline ends. The germline V gene encodes CDR1 MDHEN and CDR2 SYDVKM.

V and J are TRBV11-3 and TRBJ2-2, with 9 bases identical to TRBD2. The germline gives CDR1 SGHNT, CDR2 YENEEA. CDR3 length: 18 residues. V lost 1 base and J lost 6; bases outside the gene matches: 12. CDR3 region: CASSLGPREGHESGELFF. The CDR3 DNA reads as TGTGCCAGCAGCTTAGGGCCGCGGGAGGGCCATGAGTCCGGGGAGCTGTTTTTT.

The chain uses TRBV29-1 and TRBJ1-1; D may be TRBD1 (6 bases). The CDR3 contains 12 residues. Germline V gene data show CDR1 as SQVTM and CDR2 as ANQGSEA. V gave up 3 bases and J gave up 11 bases, with 16 bases separating them. Here the CDR3 DNA reads TGCAGCGTTGATCCTGGGGGCGCGGACGCTTTCTTT. This encodes CSVDPGGADAFF. The full variable domain, its missing parts supplied by reference TRBV29-1 and TRBJ1-1, is SAVISQKPSRDICQRGTSLTIQCQVDSQVTMMFWYRQQPGQSLTLIATANQGSEATYESGFVIDKFPISRPNLTFSTLTVSNMSPEDSSIYLCSVDPGGADAFFGQGTRLTVV.

There are a few counts of this clone. This rearrangement joins TRBV5-1 to TRBJ1-1; D ambiguous. The CDR3 extends over 12 amino acids. In germline, CDR1 is SGHRS, CDR2 YFSETQ. Trimming shortened V by 4 bases and J by 7 bases, and 11 bases separated the two germline ends. The CDR3 loop is CASSLGASEAFF. The CDR3 coding sequence is TGCGCCAGCAGCCTAGGAGCTAGTGAAGCTTTCTTT. Full variable domain (outside the CDR3, taken from reference TRBV5-1 and TRBJ1-1): KAGVTQTPRYLIKTRGQQVTLSCSPISGHRSVSWYQQTPGQGLQFLFEYFSETQRNKGNFPGRFSGRQFSNSRSEMNVSTLELGDSALYLCASSLGASEAFFGQGTRLTVV.

This chain uses TRBV27 with TRBJ2-7; D possibly corresponds to TRBD1 (6 bases). V was trimmed by 3 bases and J by 2 bases, leaving 14 bases between them. CDR3 size: 15 residues. The germline gives CDR1 MNHEY, CDR2 SMNVEV (reference sequence). The CDR3 bases are TGTGCCAGCAGTTTGGGTCCGGGACAAGCCTACGAGCAGTACTTC. Translating it yields CASSLGPGQAYEQYF.

The J gene is TRBJ2-7, the V gene TRBV27; no clear D. Trimming removed 6 bases from V and 0 bases from J, with 12 bases in between. The CDR3 has 14 residues. Germline CDR1 reads MNHEY; CDR2 reads SMNVEV (reference sequence). CDR3 sequence (DNA): TGTGCCAGCAGCCCTGGAAGGAGCTCCTACGAGCAGTACTTC. Translation gives CASSPGRSSYEQYF.

The chain has TRBV27 and TRBJ1-2; D is unclear. Germline lookup yields CDR1 MNHEY and CDR2 SMNVEV (reference sequence). V gave up 2 bases and J gave up 6 bases, with 10 bases separating them. CDR3 length equals 13 residues. CDR3 region: CASSLDPQDGYTF. The CDR3 DNA sequence: TGTGCCAGCAGTTTAGATCCGCAGGATGGCTACACCTTC.

The J gene is TRBJ2-5, the V gene TRBV30; D possibly corresponds to TRBD1 (6 bases). CDR3 length equals 15 residues. V was shortened by 1 base and J by 4 bases, with 16 bases between the two germline ends. The germline CDR1 and CDR2 sequences are GTSNPN and SVGIG (reference sequence). The CDR3 region is CAWSGRGRGRETQYF. CDR3 bases: TGTGCCTGGAGTGGAAGGGGGAGAGGTAGAGAGACCCAGTACTTC.

The chain recombines TRBV9 with TRBJ2-7; D is ambiguous. This CDR3 spans 14 amino acids. The germline CDR1 and CDR2 sequences are SGDLS and YYNGEE. V lost 0 bases to trimming and J lost 3 bases, with 10 bases between them. Here the CDR3 reads CASSVASYGYEQYF. The CDR3 nucleotides read TGTGCCAGCAGCGTAGCGTCTTACGGCTACGAGCAGTACTTC.

The chain links TRBV7-9 to TRBJ2-7; no clear D. The germline V gene has CDR1 SEHNR and CDR2 FQNEAQ (reference sequence). The CDR3 has 14 amino acids. Trimming left V 3 bases short and J 2 bases short, with 11 bases between. DNA of the CDR3: TGTGCCAGCAGCTTGGCCTCCCCCCCCTACGAGCAGTACTTC. Its protein product is CASSLASPPYEQYF.

The chain uses TRBV5-1 and TRBJ1-2; no reliable D call. Trimming removed 0 bases at V and 8 bases at J, with 11 bases between. Germline V gene data show CDR1 as SGHRS and CDR2 as YFSETQ. This CDR3 has 13 residues. The CDR3 sequence is CASSLVLSYGYTF. In nucleotides, the CDR3 is TGCGCCAGCAGCTTGGTGCTATCTTACGGCTACACCTTC.

This clone was detected a few times. Other DNA sequences in the same sample also yield this CDR3. CDR3 residues: CASSSTGGNTEAFF. DNA for the CDR3: TGTGCCAGCAGCTCGACAGGGGGGAACACTGAAGCTTTCTTT. The J gene is TRBJ1-1, the V gene TRBV7-2, with 9 bases fitting TRBD1. Germline trimming cut 4 bases from V and 1 base from J; bases unmatched to any gene: 1. In germline, CDR1 is SGHTA, CDR2 FQGNSA. The CDR3 covers 14 residues.

The V gene is TRBV6-5, the J gene TRBJ1-1; D gene uncertain. Germline V lookup: CDR1 MNHEY, CDR2 SVGAGI. V lost 3 bases and J 2 bases, leaving 7 bases between the germline ends. This CDR3 contains 13 residues. The CDR3 spells CASSYGFNTEAFF. The CDR3 DNA is TGTGCCAGCAGTTATGGCTTTAACACTGAAGCTTTCTTT.

This chain uses TRBV15 with TRBJ1-5; 7 bases map to TRBD1. The CDR3 covers 15 residues. CDR1 and CDR2 (germline): LNHNV, YYDKDF (reference sequence). V gave up 2 bases and J gave up 0 bases; unmatched junction bases: 1. CDR3 DNA: TGTGCCACCAGCAGATGGACAGGTAGCAATCAGCCCCAGCATTTT. Translation gives CATSRWTGSNQPQHF.

This chain uses TRBV29-1 with TRBJ2-6; D not certain. Germline assignment: CDR1 SQVTM and CDR2 ANQGSEA. V lost 4 bases to trimming and J lost 0 bases, with 10 bases between them. The CDR3 is made up of 15 amino acids. In nucleotides, the CDR3 is TGCAGCGTTGTGGCTCCCATCTCTGGGGCCAACGTCCTGACTTTC. It specifies CSVVAPISGANVLTF.

The genes are TRBV4-3 and TRBJ1-1; D unresolved. Trimming left V 8 bases short and J 0 bases short, with 16 bases between. Germline CDR1 and CDR2: LGHNA and YSLEER. This CDR3 region has 15 residues. The DNA for the CDR3 is TGCGCCAGCCGTAGAGTGGGCACCTTGAACACTGAAGCTTTCTTT. It codes for CASRRVGTLNTEAFF.

The chain has TRBV12-5 and TRBJ2-7; no firm D call. Germline V gene sequence: CDR1 LGHNT, CDR2 FRNRAP. Trimming shortened V by 2 bases and J by 2 bases, and 4 bases separated the two germline ends. CDR3 length: 12 amino acids. The CDR3: CASGLYTYEQYF. In DNA, the CDR3 is TGTGCTAGTGGTTTGTACACCTACGAGCAGTACTTC.

This sequence joins TRBV7-8 and TRBJ1-1; D remains unclear. Germline CDR1 is SGHVS and CDR2 is FQNEAQ. The CDR3 is 16 amino acids. Trimming shortened V by 1 base and J by 0 bases, and 12 bases separated the two germline ends. The CDR3 coding sequence is TGTGCCAGCAGCTTAGGGGCTTATCACATGAACACTGAAGCTTTCTTT. Amino acid sequence: CASSLGAYHMNTEAFF.